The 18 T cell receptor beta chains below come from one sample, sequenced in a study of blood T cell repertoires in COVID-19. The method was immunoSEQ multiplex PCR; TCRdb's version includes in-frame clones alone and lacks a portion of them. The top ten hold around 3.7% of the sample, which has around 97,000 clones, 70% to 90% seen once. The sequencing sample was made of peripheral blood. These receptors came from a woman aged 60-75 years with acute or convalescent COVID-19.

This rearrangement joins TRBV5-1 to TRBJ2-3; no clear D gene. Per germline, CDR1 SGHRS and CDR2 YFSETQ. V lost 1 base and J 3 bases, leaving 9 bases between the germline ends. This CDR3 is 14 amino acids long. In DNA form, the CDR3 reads TGCGCCAGCAGCTTGAGTCTGAGTACAGATACGCAGTATTTT. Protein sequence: CASSLSLSTDTQYF.

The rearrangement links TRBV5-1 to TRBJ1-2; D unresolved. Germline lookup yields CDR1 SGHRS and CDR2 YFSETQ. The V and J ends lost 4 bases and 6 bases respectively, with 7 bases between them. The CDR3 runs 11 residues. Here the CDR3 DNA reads TGCGCCAGCAGCCCCGGGGATGGCTACACCTTC. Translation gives CASSPGDGYTF.

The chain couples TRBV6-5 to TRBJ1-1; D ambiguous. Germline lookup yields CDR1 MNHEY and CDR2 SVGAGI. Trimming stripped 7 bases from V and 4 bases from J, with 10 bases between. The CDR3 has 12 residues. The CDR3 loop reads CASTFRGTEAFF. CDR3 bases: TGTGCCAGCACCTTTCGGGGCACTGAAGCTTTCTTT.

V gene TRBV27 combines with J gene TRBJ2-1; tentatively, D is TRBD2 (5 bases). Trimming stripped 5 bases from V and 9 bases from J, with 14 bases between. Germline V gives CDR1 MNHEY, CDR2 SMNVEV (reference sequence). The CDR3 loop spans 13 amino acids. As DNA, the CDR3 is TGTGCCAGCAGTGCATCTACTAGACTTGAGCAGTTCTTC. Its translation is CASSASTRLEQFF.

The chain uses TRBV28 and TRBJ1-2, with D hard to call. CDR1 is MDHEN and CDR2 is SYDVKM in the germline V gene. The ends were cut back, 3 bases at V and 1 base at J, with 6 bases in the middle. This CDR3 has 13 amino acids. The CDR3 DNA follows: TGTGCCAGCAGTTTGATACTTAACTATGGCTACACCTTC. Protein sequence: CASSLILNYGYTF.

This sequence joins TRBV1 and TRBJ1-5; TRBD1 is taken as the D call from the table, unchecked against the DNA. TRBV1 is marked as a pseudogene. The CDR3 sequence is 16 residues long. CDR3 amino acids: CTSSQLQIQGYQPQHF. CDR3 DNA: TGCACCAGCAGCCAACTCCAGATACAGGGATACCAGCCCCAGCATTTT.

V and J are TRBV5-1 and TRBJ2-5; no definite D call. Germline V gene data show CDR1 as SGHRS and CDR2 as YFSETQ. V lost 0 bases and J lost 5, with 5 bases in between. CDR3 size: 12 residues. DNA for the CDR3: TGCGCCAGCAGCTTGGGAGCTGAGACCCAGTACTTC. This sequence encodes CASSLGAETQYF. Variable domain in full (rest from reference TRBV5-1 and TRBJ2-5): KAGVTQTPRYLIKTRGQQVTLSCSPISGHRSVSWYQQTPGQGLQFLFEYFSETQRNKGNFPGRFSGRQFSNSRSEMNVSTLELGDSALYLCASSLGAETQYFGPGTRLLVL.

The CDR3 coding sequence is TGTGCCAGCAGCGTCGGTTTGAACACTGAAGCTTTCTTT. It translates to CASSVGLNTEAFF. The chain combines TRBV11-3 with TRBJ1-1, with D hard to call. The germline V and J ends were trimmed by 5 bases and 0 bases, with 7 bases remaining between them. The length of the CDR3 is 13 residues. The germline V gene has CDR1 SGHNT and CDR2 YENEEA.

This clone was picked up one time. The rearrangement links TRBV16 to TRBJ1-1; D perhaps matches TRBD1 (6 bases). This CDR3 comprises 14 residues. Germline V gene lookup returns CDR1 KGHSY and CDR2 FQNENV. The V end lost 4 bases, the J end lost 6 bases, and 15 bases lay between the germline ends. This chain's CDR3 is CASSRPGTRAEAFF. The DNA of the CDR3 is TGTGCCAGCAGCCGACCCGGGACAAGAGCTGAAGCTTTCTTT.

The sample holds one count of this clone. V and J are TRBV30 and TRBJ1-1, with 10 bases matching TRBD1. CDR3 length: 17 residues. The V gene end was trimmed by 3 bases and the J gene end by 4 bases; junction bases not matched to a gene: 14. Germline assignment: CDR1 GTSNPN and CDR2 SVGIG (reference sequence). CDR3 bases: TGTGCCTGGAGCATAAAACGGACAGGGGGATTTTTCACTGAAGCTTTCTTT. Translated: CAWSIKRTGGFFTEAFF.

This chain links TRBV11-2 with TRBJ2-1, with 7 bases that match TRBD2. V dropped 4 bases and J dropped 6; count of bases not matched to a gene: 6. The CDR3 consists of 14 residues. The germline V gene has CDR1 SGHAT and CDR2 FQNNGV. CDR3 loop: CASSWAGDGNEQFF. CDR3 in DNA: TGTGCCAGCAGCTGGGCGGGAGACGGCAATGAGCAGTTCTTC. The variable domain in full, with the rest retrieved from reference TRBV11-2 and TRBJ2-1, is EAGVAQSPRYKIIEKRQSVAFWCNPISGHATLYWYQQILGQGPKLLIQFQNNGVVDDSQLPKDRFSAERLKGVDSTLKIQPAKLEDSAVYLCASSWAGDGNEQFFGPGTRLTVL.

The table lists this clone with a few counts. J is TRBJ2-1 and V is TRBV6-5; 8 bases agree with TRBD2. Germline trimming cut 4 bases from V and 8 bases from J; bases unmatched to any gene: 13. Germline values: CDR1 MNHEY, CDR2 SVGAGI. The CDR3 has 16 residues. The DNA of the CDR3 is TGTGCCAGCAGTTCCCCAGGAGCGGGAGTGGTAGATGAGCAGTTCTTC. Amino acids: CASSSPGAGVVDEQFF.

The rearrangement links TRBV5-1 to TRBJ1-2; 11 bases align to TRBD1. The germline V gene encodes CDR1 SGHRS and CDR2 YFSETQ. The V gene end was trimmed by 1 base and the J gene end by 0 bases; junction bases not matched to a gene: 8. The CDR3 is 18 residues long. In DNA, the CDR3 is TGCGCCAGCAGCTTGTTGCCTGGGACAGGGGGATCTAACTATGGCTACACCTTC. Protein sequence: CASSLLPGTGGSNYGYTF.

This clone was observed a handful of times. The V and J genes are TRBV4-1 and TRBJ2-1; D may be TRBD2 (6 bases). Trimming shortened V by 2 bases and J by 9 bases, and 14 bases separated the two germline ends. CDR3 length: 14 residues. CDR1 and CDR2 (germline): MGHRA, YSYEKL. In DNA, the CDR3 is TGCGCCAGCAGCCAACGTAGCGGCAATCCTGAGCAGTTCTTC. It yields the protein CASSQRSGNPEQFF.

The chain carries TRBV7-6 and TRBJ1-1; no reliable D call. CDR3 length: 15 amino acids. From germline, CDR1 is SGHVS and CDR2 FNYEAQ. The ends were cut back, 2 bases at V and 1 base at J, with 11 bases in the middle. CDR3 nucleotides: TGTGCCAGCAGCTTATTCGCGGGTCAGAACACTGAAGCTTTCTTT. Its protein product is CASSLFAGQNTEAFF.

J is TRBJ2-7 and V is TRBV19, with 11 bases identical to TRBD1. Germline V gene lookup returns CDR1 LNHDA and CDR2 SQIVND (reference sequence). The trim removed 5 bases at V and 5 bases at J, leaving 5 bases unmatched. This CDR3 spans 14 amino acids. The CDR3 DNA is TGTGCCAGTAGTCCCGGACAGGGGGCTAACGAGCAGTACGTC. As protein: CASSPGQGANEQYV.

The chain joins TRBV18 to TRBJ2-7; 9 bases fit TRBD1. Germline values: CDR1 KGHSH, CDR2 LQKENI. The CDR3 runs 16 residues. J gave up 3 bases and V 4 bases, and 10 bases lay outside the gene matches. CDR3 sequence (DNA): TGTGCCAGCTCACAAACAACCGGGACAGGGATCTACGAGCAGTACTTC. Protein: CASSQTTGTGIYEQYF.

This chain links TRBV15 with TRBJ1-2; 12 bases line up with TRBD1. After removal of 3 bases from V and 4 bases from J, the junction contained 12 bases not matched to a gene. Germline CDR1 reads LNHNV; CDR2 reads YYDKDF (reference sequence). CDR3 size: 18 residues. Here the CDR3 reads CATSSSGTGGSGGYGYTF. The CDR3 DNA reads TGTGCCACCAGCAGTTCCGGGACAGGGGGCTCGGGCGGCTATGGCTACACCTTC.